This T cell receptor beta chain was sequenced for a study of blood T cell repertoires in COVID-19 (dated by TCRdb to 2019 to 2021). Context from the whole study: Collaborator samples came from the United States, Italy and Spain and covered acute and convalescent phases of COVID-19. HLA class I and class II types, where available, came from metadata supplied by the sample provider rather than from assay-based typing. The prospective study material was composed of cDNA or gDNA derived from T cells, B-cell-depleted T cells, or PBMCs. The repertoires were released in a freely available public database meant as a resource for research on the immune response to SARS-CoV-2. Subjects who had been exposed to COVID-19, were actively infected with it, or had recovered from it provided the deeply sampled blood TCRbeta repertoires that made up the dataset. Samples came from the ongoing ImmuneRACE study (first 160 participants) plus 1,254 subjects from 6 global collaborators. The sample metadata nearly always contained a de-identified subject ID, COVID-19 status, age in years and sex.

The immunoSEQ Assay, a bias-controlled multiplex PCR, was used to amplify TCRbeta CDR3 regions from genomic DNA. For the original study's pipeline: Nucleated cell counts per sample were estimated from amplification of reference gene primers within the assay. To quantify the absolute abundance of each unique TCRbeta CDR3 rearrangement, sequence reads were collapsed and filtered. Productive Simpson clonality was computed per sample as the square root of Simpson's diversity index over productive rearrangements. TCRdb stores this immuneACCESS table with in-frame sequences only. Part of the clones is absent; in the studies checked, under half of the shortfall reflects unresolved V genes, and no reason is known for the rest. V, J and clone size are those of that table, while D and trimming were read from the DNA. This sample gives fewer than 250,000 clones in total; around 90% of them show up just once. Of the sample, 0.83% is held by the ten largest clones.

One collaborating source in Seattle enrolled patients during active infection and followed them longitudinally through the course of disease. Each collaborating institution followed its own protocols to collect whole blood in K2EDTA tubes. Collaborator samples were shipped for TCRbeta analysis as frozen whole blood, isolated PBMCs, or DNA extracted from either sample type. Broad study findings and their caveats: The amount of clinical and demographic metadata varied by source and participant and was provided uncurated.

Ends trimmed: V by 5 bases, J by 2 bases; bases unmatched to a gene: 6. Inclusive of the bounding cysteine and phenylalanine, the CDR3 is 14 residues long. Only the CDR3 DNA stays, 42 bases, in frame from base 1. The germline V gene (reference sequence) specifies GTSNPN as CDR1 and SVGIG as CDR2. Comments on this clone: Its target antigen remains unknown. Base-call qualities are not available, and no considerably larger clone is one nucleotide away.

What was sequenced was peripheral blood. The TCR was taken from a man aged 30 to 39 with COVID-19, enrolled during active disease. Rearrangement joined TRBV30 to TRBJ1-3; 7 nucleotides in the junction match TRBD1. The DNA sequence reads TGTGCCTGGGGTATGACAGGGACTGGAAACACCATATATTTT. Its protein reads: CAWGMTGTGNTIYF.